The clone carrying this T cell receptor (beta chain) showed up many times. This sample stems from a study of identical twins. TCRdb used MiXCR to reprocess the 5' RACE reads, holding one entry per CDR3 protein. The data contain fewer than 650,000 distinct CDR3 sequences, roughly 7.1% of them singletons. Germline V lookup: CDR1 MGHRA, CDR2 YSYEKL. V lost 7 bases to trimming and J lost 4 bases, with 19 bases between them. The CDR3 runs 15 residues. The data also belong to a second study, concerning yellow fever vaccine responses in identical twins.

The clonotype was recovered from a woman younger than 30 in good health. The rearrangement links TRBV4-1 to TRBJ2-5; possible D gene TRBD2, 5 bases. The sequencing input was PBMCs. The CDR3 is CASTYTTRGLETQYF. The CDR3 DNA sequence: TGCGCCAGCACTTACACGACCCGGGGATTAGAGACCCAGTACTTC.